Shown below are 25 T cell receptor beta chains from a single sample sequenced in a study of blood T cell repertoires in COVID-19. Libraries were prepared by immunoSEQ multiplex PCR; TCRdb keeps only in-frame clonotypes and omits some of them. The sample lists 15,000 or so clones; around nine tenths were seen once. Sample: peripheral blood. The receptors originated from a woman aged 70-85 years in a cohort sampled during active or convalescent COVID-19.

This chain connects TRBV28 to TRBJ1-2; a possible D gene is TRBD1 (5 bases). The V and J ends lost 6 bases and 6 bases respectively, with 11 bases between them. This CDR3 has 12 residues. Germline assignment: CDR1 MDHEN and CDR2 SYDVKM. CDR3 coding DNA: TGTGCCAGCAGCCGGGACTTCGATGGCTACACCTTC. Translated, it gives CASSRDFDGYTF.

This chain uses TRBV15 with TRBJ2-7; 8 nucleotides align to TRBD1. From germline, CDR1 is LNHNV and CDR2 YYDKDF (reference sequence). The V segment lost 3 bases and the J segment 5 bases; nucleotides outside the gene matches: 3. The CDR3 is made up of 13 amino acids. The DNA of the CDR3 is TGTGCCACCAGCAGGGACAGGGCCGACGAGCAGTACTTC. Translated: CATSRDRADEQYF.

The chain combines TRBV3-1 (or the pseudogene TRBV3-2) with TRBJ2-3; 8 bases line up with TRBD2. Trimming took 1 base from V and 8 from J; bases not matched to a gene: 11. The CDR3 is 16 amino acids. In germline, CDR1 is LGHDT, CDR2 YNNKEL (reference sequence). CDR3 nucleotides: TGTGCCAGCAGCCAAGGACCGGGACTAGGGGGTGGTACGCAGTATTTT. This sequence encodes CASSQGPGLGGGTQYF.

This clone was detected only a few times. This chain links TRBV4-3 with TRBJ1-5; 10 bases are a match to TRBD1. CDR3 length equals 19 residues. The germline V gene encodes CDR1 LGHNA and CDR2 YSLEER. V trimming: 3 bases; J trimming: 0 bases; junction bases outside the gene matches: 11. The CDR3 region is CASSQKWGQGSISNQPQHF. CDR3 nucleotide sequence: TGCGCCAGCAGCCAGAAGTGGGGACAGGGGTCAATTAGCAATCAGCCCCAGCATTTT.

The chain is built from TRBV28 and TRBJ1-6; TRBD1 is a possible D gene (6 bases). This CDR3 is built from 14 residues. Germline CDR1 is MDHEN and CDR2 is SYDVKM. V lost 5 bases, J lost 10 bases, and 15 bases lay in between. The CDR3 nucleotides are TGTGCCAGCAGTACGCCACAGGGTTTGTCACCCCTCCACTTT. This encodes CASSTPQGLSPLHF.

The CDR3 spells CASSYSWQSTDTQYF. CDR3 coding DNA: TGTGCCAGCAGTTACTCTTGGCAGAGCACAGATACGCAGTATTTT. The rearrangement uses TRBV6-5 and TRBJ2-3; D is uncertain. V lost 0 bases to trimming and J lost 0 bases, with 7 bases between them. The CDR3 sequence is 15 residues long. Germline CDR1 MNHEY, CDR2 SVGAGI.

The V and J genes are TRBV6-2 or TRBV6-3 and TRBJ2-5; 15 bases align to TRBD2. CDR1 is MNHEY and CDR2 is SVGEGT in the germline V gene. The CDR3 contains 17 residues. The V and J ends lost 6 bases and 4 bases, in that order; junction bases with no gene match: 9. CDR3 protein: CASSPGLAGGHRETQYF. DNA of the CDR3: TGTGCCAGCAGCCCTGGACTAGCGGGGGGGCATCGAGAGACCCAGTACTTC.

This clone has only one observation. The chain employs TRBV7-8 and TRBJ1-1, with D possibly TRBD1 on 5 matching bases. Per germline, CDR1 SGHVS and CDR2 FQNEAQ. This CDR3 region has 13 residues. Between the trimmed V and J ends, which lost 0 bases and 7 bases, there was a span of 9 bases. The CDR3 coding sequence is TGTGCCAGCAGCTTAGCGCGGCAGGGTGAAGCTTTCTTT. Protein product: CASSLARQGEAFF.

The rearrangement uses TRBV3-1 (or the pseudogene TRBV3-2) and TRBJ2-5; TRBD2 matches at 16 bases. The CDR3 spans 18 residues. The germline CDR1 and CDR2 sequences are LGHDT and YNNKEL (reference sequence). J gave up 5 bases and V 4 bases, and 10 bases lay outside the gene matches. The CDR3 here is CASSPGTSGGGGWETQYF. The CDR3, as DNA: TGTGCCAGCAGCCCCGGGACTAGCGGGGGGGGAGGCTGGGAGACCCAGTACTTC.

This sequence joins TRBV7-3 and TRBJ2-1, with 9 bases fitting TRBD2. The CDR3 spans 17 residues. With 5 bases clipped from V and 9 bases from J, the junction kept 17 bases outside the gene matches. Germline CDR1 reads SGHTA; CDR2 reads FQGTGA. This CDR3 reads CASSPRGLRGGSGEQFF. CDR3 DNA sequence: TGTGCCAGCAGCCCGCGTGGGTTGCGGGGGGGCTCGGGTGAGCAGTTCTTC.

This clone appeared a single time. The gene calls are TRBV5-1 and TRBJ1-1; D call uncertain. CDR1 is SGHRS, CDR2 YFSETQ, per germline. V was trimmed by 7 bases and J by 4 bases, leaving 14 bases between them. The CDR3 has 13 residues. The CDR3 loop reads CASRKEVITEAFF. The CDR3 DNA follows: TGCGCCAGCCGTAAAGAGGTCATCACTGAAGCTTTCTTT.

The chain links TRBV28 to TRBJ2-3, with 8 bases matching TRBD2. The CDR3 contains 15 residues. With 8 bases clipped from V and 4 bases from J, the junction kept 11 bases outside the gene matches. Germline values: CDR1 MDHEN, CDR2 SYDVKM. As DNA, the CDR3 is TGTGCCAGCGGGGATAGCGGGGCAGGGGCAGATACGCAGTATTTT. Translation: CASGDSGAGADTQYF.

J is TRBJ1-4 and V is TRBV7-9, with D tentatively TRBD1 (6 bases). Germline loops: CDR1 SEHNR, CDR2 FQNEAQ (reference sequence). Trimming stripped 5 bases from V and 4 bases from J, with 14 bases between. This CDR3 comprises 15 residues. CDR3 sequence (DNA): TGTGCCAGCAGCCCCTCCGGACAGATTAATGAAAAACTGTTTTTT. Translating gives CASSPSGQINEKLFF.

The chain couples TRBV5-1 to TRBJ2-7, with TRBD1 matching over 10 bases. The junction had 10 bases not matched to a gene; V was cut back by 4 bases and J by 6 bases. Germline lookup yields CDR1 SGHRS and CDR2 YFSETQ. This CDR3 has 15 amino acids. The CDR3 region has the DNA TGCGCCAGCAGCCGCGGGACAGGGGTCCTACTCGAGCAGTACTTC. Residues: CASSRGTGVLLEQYF.

The J gene is TRBJ2-4, the V gene TRBV2; D remains unclear. This CDR3 is built from 15 residues. Trimming removed 4 bases from V and 3 bases from J, with 13 bases in between. Germline lookup yields CDR1 SNHLY and CDR2 FYNNEI. In DNA, the CDR3 is TGTGCCAGCAGTGGGGTGGCCCCGGGCAAAAACATTCAGTACTTC. Amino acid sequence: CASSGVAPGKNIQYF. Together with reference TRBV2 and TRBJ2-4, the CDR3 gives the full variable domain: EPEVTQTPSHQVTQMGQEVILRCVPISNHLYFYWYRQILGQKVEFLVSFYNNEISEKSEIFDDQFSVERPDGSNFTLKIRSTKLEDSAMYFCASSGVAPGKNIQYFGAGTRLSVL.

This clone came up a few times. The chain links TRBV11-2 to TRBJ2-1; 7 bases are shared with TRBD2. Germline lookup yields CDR1 SGHAT and CDR2 FQNNGV. Trimming cost V 2 bases and J 5 bases; bases outside gene matches: 3. This CDR3 spans 14 amino acids. The CDR3 DNA is TGTGCCAGCAGCTTAATCCTAGCGGACAATGAGCAGTTCTTC. Residues: CASSLILADNEQFF.

The rearrangement links TRBV19 to TRBJ1-4; no firm D call. Trimming stripped 0 bases from V and 10 bases from J, with 12 bases between. Germline lookup yields CDR1 LNHDA and CDR2 SQIVND (reference sequence). The length of the CDR3 is 14 residues. CDR3 DNA sequence: TGTGCCAGTAGTATAGAGGGTTCAGGTCGAAAACTGTTTTTT. Its protein is CASSIEGSGRKLFF.

The chain employs TRBV4-1 and TRBJ2-7; 7 nucleotides agree with TRBD1. The CDR3 sequence is 14 residues long. The ends lost 1 base at V and 7 bases at J; junction bases unmatched: 7. Germline assignment: CDR1 MGHRA and CDR2 YSYEKL. CDR3 DNA sequence: TGCGCCAGCAGCCAAGGGACAGGTGCTGGAGAGCAGTACTTC. This sequence encodes CASSQGTGAGEQYF.

The chain is built from TRBV11-2 and TRBJ2-2; perhaps TRBD2 as D (5 bases). The CDR3 spans 15 residues. Germline loops: CDR1 SGHAT, CDR2 FQNNGV. V shed 8 bases and J shed 0 bases, with 13 bases lying between them. The CDR3, as DNA: TGTGCCAGCGAAAGGACTGGGTCGAACACCGGGGAGCTGTTTTTT. Protein product: CASERTGSNTGELFF.

CDR3 coding DNA: TGTGCCAGCAGCGCGGGGGTGGGGACTAGGGCCGCTTCGGGAGAGACCCAGTACTTC. Encoded protein: CASSAGVGTRAASGETQYF. This chain uses TRBV9 with TRBJ2-5, with 8 bases identical to TRBD2. The CDR3 length is 19 residues. The germline gives CDR1 SGDLS, CDR2 YYNGEE. V gave up 3 bases and J gave up 4 bases; unmatched junction bases: 20.

This clone was counted once. The sample carries other DNA sequences with the same CDR3. The chain joins TRBV10-3 to TRBJ2-7; the match to TRBD2 covers 7 bases. V was pared by 4 bases and J by 2 bases, with 8 bases of the junction left unmatched. Germline V lookup: CDR1 ENHRY, CDR2 SYGVKD. The CDR3 is 15 amino acids. This CDR3 reads CAISVGGGPAYEQYF. Here the CDR3 DNA reads TGTGCCATCAGTGTAGGCGGGGGACCCGCCTACGAGCAGTACTTC.

The sample holds a few counts of this clone. Distinct nucleotide sequences in the sample also encode this CDR3. The V call is TRBV19, the J call TRBJ2-1; 7 positions agree with TRBD2. With 4 bases clipped from V and 7 bases from J, the junction kept 7 bases outside the gene matches. The germline V gene encodes CDR1 LNHDA and CDR2 SQIVND (reference sequence). The CDR3 length is 14 residues. The CDR3 bases are TGTGCCAGTAGTAGCGGGGGACGTGGTAATGAGCAGTTCTTC. Amino acids: CASSSGGRGNEQFF.

This clone was seen only once. This sequence joins TRBV29-1 and TRBJ1-2, with 9 nucleotides matching TRBD1. The junction had 5 bases not matched to a gene; V was cut back by 5 bases and J by 4 bases. Germline assignment: CDR1 SQVTM and CDR2 ANQGSEA. This CDR3 is 13 amino acids long. The DNA of the CDR3 is TGCAGCGTTCACAGGGGGCAGGGCTATGGCTACACCTTC. Amino acid sequence: CSVHRGQGYGYTF.

The chain links TRBV19 to TRBJ2-7, with TRBD1 matching 9 bases. CDR1 and CDR2 (germline): LNHDA, SQIVND (reference sequence). Trimming removed 5 bases from V and 6 bases from J; junction bases left unmatched: 5. There are 13 residues in the CDR3. The DNA of the CDR3 is TGTGCCAGTAGTCGGACAGGGGTTGCCGAGCAGTACTTC. Protein: CASSRTGVAEQYF.

The chain joins TRBV19 to TRBJ1-2, with no clear D. The V end was cut by 3 bases, the J end by 3 bases, with 8 bases between. Germline loops: CDR1 LNHDA, CDR2 SQIVND (reference sequence). The CDR3 covers 13 residues. The CDR3 coding sequence is TGTGCCAGTAGTATCGGGAGTTACTATGGCTACACCTTC. Encoded protein: CASSIGSYYGYTF.